These 29 T cell receptor beta chains were all obtained from the same sample, sequenced in a study of post-analysis software for immune sequencing data. Study-level findings and limits: Four or five TRBV segments (TRBV5-6, TRBV5-1 and TRBV20-1 among them) occurred more frequently in patients than in controls.

These receptors are not linked to any known antigen. TCR beta cDNA libraries included unique molecular identifiers. Using its own MiXCR run on the PCR reads, TCRdb lists one record per CDR3 protein. The profile shows about 560,000 distinct CDR3 sequences, 44% of them singletons. The specimen sequenced was blood. Every receptor here comes from a girl aged 5-17 years with multiple sclerosis.

This chain joins TRBV6-1 and TRBJ1-1; D is possibly TRBD1 (5 bases). The germline gives CDR1 MNHNS, CDR2 SASEGT. The CDR3 is 15 amino acids. Trimming took 1 base from V and 4 from J, leaving 13 bases between them. CDR3 coding DNA: TGTGCCAGCAGTGAAGATAAAGGTAGGGGCACTGAAGCTTTCTTT. It codes for CASSEDKGRGTEAFF.

In this sample, this clonotype turned up a few times. V usage is TRBV20-1 and J usage is TRBJ2-4, with D maybe TRBD2 (5 bases). The ends were cut back, 2 bases at V and 0 bases at J, with 14 bases in the middle. The CDR3 contains 16 residues. Germline V gene sequence: CDR1 DFQATT, CDR2 SNEGSKA (reference sequence). CDR3 residues: CSARSGIELAKNIQYF. CDR3 sequence (DNA): TGCAGTGCTAGAAGCGGTATCGAACTAGCCAAAAACATTCAGTACTTC.

The V gene is TRBV27, the J gene TRBJ2-1; 9 positions agree with TRBD1. CDR3 length equals 18 residues. Trimming removed 5 bases from V and 4 bases from J; junction bases left unmatched: 15. Germline V gene sequence: CDR1 MNHEY, CDR2 SMNVEV (reference sequence). The CDR3 is CASSLQSRGTGYYNEQFF. The DNA for the CDR3 is TGTGCCAGCAGTCTCCAGTCGAGGGGGACAGGGTATTACAATGAGCAGTTCTTC.

This chain links TRBV12-5 with TRBJ1-1; perhaps TRBD1 as D (5 bases). Trimming shortened V by 3 bases and J by 4 bases, and 12 bases separated the two germline ends. The germline CDR1 and CDR2 sequences are LGHNT and FRNRAP. The CDR3 contains 14 residues. The CDR3 here is CASGLEAGGTEAFF. The DNA for the CDR3 is TGTGCTAGTGGTTTAGAGGCGGGGGGCACTGAAGCTTTCTTT.

This chain uses TRBV12-3 or TRBV12-4 with TRBJ2-1, with 8 positions matching TRBD2. The CDR3 sequence is 15 residues long. The J segment lost 3 bases and the V segment lost 2 bases, leaving 3 bases of the junction unmatched. CDR3 sequence (DNA): TGTGCCAGCAGTTTATCCGGGAGGGACTACAATGAGCAGTTCTTC. It specifies CASSLSGRDYNEQFF.

CDR3 amino acids: CASSLYAVNEKLFF. In DNA form, the CDR3 reads TGTGCCAGCAGCTTATATGCCGTTAATGAAAAACTGTTTTTT. This chain connects TRBV7-2 to TRBJ1-4; D not resolved. Trimming took 2 bases from V and 4 from J, leaving 8 bases between them. This CDR3 has 14 residues. The germline V gene encodes CDR1 SGHTA and CDR2 FQGNSA. Supplemented by reference TRBV7-2 and TRBJ1-4, the full variable domain reads GAGVSQSPSNKVTEKGKDVELRCDPISGHTALYWYRQSLGQGLEFLIYFQGNSAPDKSGLPSDRFSAERTGGSVSTLTIQRTQQEDSAVYLCASSLYAVNEKLFFGSGTQLSVL.

This clonotype has only one observation. The chain joins TRBV9 to TRBJ2-2, with a weak D call TRBD1 (7 bases). Germline loops: CDR1 SGDLS, CDR2 YYNGEE. This CDR3 has 16 residues. V was trimmed by 2 bases and J by 4 bases, leaving 15 bases between them. The CDR3 DNA reads TGTGCCAGCAGCGTCGGGCAGGGGGGCGGCACCGGGGAGCTGTTTTTT. This codes for CASSVGQGGGTGELFF.

This sequence joins TRBV29-1 and TRBJ1-2; a weak D match, TRBD1 (5 bases). The CDR3 is 13 residues long. Trimming removed 4 bases at V and 8 bases at J, with 17 bases between. From germline, CDR1 is SQVTM and CDR2 ANQGSEA. CDR3 nucleotides: TGCAGCGTTGGATGGGGACGGGGAGGGGGCTACACCTTC. Amino acid sequence: CSVGWGRGGGYTF.

The rearrangement joins TRBV30 to TRBJ2-7, with 11 positions matching TRBD1. The V segment lost 2 bases and the J segment 5 bases; nucleotides outside the gene matches: 5. The CDR3 totals 14 residues. In germline, CDR1 is GTSNPN, CDR2 SVGIG (reference sequence). CDR3 DNA: TGTGCCTGGAGTCCGGGACAGGGGGTAGACGAGCAGTACTTC. This translates into CAWSPGQGVDEQYF.

This clonotype came up many times. The chain is built from TRBV4-1 and TRBJ2-1; no firm D call. This CDR3 is 12 amino acids long. V lost 1 base, J lost 7 bases, and 5 bases lay in between. The V gene's germline CDR1 is MGHRA and CDR2 YSYEKL. The CDR3 protein is CASSQGGNEQFF. CDR3 bases: TGCGCCAGCAGCCAAGGCGGTAATGAGCAGTTCTTC.

The chain is built from TRBV7-2 and TRBJ2-6; D unclear. The CDR3 runs to 17 residues. The V gene's germline CDR1 is SGHTA and CDR2 FQGNSA. The V gene lost 8 bases and the J gene lost 0 bases, with 17 bases spanning the gap. CDR3 sequence: CASGFERETSGANVLTF. The CDR3 DNA is TGTGCCAGCGGGTTTGAAAGGGAAACCTCTGGGGCCAACGTCCTGACTTTC.

This chain joins TRBV12-3 or TRBV12-4 and TRBJ1-2; D is unresolved. The V gene lost 0 bases and the J gene lost 10 bases, with 18 bases spanning the gap. CDR3 length: 15 amino acids. The CDR3 nucleotides are TGTGCCAGCAGTTTAGCGCTTTCCTTGTTGGAAATCTACACCTTC. It codes for CASSLALSLLEIYTF.

This clonotype was detected only a few times. The chain carries TRBV12-3 or TRBV12-4 and TRBJ1-1; TRBD1 might be the D (5 bases). This CDR3 is built from 14 residues. Trimming removed 6 bases from V and 2 bases from J, with 13 bases in between. This CDR3 reads CASRGTFKNTEAFF. The CDR3 nucleotides are TGTGCCAGCAGGGGGACCTTCAAAAACACTGAAGCTTTCTTT.

V is TRBV6-6 and J is TRBJ1-4; D is ambiguous. The CDR3 spans 13 residues. CDR1 MNHNY and CDR2 SVGAGI come from the germline V gene (reference sequence). V lost 7 bases and J 2 bases, leaving 8 bases between the germline ends. The CDR3 DNA reads TGTGCCAGCATAAGAGGGACTAATGAAAAACTGTTTTTT. It specifies CASIRGTNEKLFF.

The CDR3 coding sequence is TGTGCCAGCAGTCATCTTTCTGGGGCCAACGTCCTGACTTTC. It encodes CASSHLSGANVLTF. V and J are TRBV12-3 or TRBV12-4 and TRBJ2-6; no firm D call. The CDR3 length is 14 residues. V gave up 5 bases and J gave up 1 base, with 6 bases separating them.

This clonotype was found once. The V and J genes are TRBV4-1 and TRBJ2-5; D is undetermined. The CDR3 has 15 amino acids. CDR1 and CDR2 from the germline V gene are MGHRA and YSYEKL. The V end lost 0 bases, the J end lost 2 bases, and 10 bases lay between the germline ends. CDR3: CASSQERQRQETQYF. The DNA of the CDR3 is TGCGCCAGCAGCCAAGAACGCCAAAGGCAAGAGACCCAGTACTTC.

The chain combines TRBV11-2 with TRBJ2-1; a weak D match, TRBD2 (6 bases). Trimming left V 5 bases short and J 10 bases short, with 15 bases between. The CDR3 spans 13 residues. Germline CDR1 reads SGHAT; CDR2 reads FQNNGV. CDR3 sequence: CASSRATRIEQFF. Here the CDR3 DNA reads TGTGCCAGCAGCCGAGCGACTAGAATAGAGCAGTTCTTC.

The V gene is TRBV20-1, the J gene TRBJ2-5; tentatively, D is TRBD1 or TRBD2 (6 bases each). This CDR3 spans 13 amino acids. CDR1 is DFQATT, CDR2 SNEGSKA, per germline (reference sequence). The ends were cut back, 6 bases at V and 11 bases at J, with 22 bases in the middle. CDR3 loop: CSAPPGHCREQYF. CDR3 coding DNA: TGCAGTGCCCCCCCGGGACACTGCCGGGAGCAGTACTTC.

This clonotype was observed a handful of times. The chain recombines TRBV27 with TRBJ2-4; possible D gene TRBD1, 6 bases. Trimming removed 5 bases at V and 2 bases at J, with 19 bases between. This CDR3 contains 17 residues. Germline CDR1 reads MNHEY; CDR2 reads SMNVEV (reference sequence). The DNA for the CDR3 is TGTGCCAGCAGTCCGATGTTCATGAGGGGGACCAAAAACATTCAGTACTTC. It encodes CASSPMFMRGTKNIQYF.

This clonotype showed up just a few times. The chain uses TRBV7-8 and TRBJ2-7; D is unresolved. The J call may be faulty, since TRBJ2-5 better matches the DNA end. Germline V gene lookup returns CDR1 SGHVS and CDR2 FQNEAQ. CDR3 length: 13 residues. CDR3 loop: CASSLRLGETQYF. The DNA for the CDR3 is TGTGCCAGCAGCTTGAGGCTTGGGGAGACCCAGTACTTC.

This clonotype turned up a few times. The genes are TRBV12-3 or TRBV12-4 and TRBJ1-2; D unclear. Trimming removed 3 bases from V and 2 bases from J, with 16 bases in between. The length of the CDR3 is 16 residues. CDR3 amino acids: CASSFTAQTWNYGYTF. In DNA, the CDR3 is TGTGCCAGCAGTTTTACAGCCCAAACCTGGAACTATGGCTACACCTTC.

This clonotype occurred a few times. The V gene is TRBV12-3 or TRBV12-4, the J gene TRBJ1-5; D gene ambiguous. The CDR3 runs 13 residues. V dropped 6 bases and J dropped 7 bases, with 13 bases sitting between them. The CDR3 protein is CASSPRVNQPQHF. The CDR3 nucleotides read TGTGCCAGCAGCCCGAGGGTCAACCAGCCCCAGCATTTT.

This clonotype has only a few counts. The gene calls are TRBV20-1 and TRBJ2-3; 9 positions agree with TRBD2. With 7 bases clipped from V and 5 bases from J, the junction kept 7 bases outside the gene matches. This CDR3 has 13 amino acids. Germline V lookup: CDR1 DFQATT, CDR2 SNEGSKA (reference sequence). As DNA, the CDR3 is TGCAGTGGGCCGGGACTAGCTGGAGATACGCAGTATTTT. Translating it yields CSGPGLAGDTQYF.

The chain carries TRBV6-2 or TRBV6-3 and TRBJ1-5; D is unclear. CDR3 length equals 13 residues. V was cut by 7 bases and J by 2 bases, with 9 bases left in between. Germline CDR1 is MNHEY and CDR2 is SVGEGT. In nucleotides, the CDR3 is TGTGCCAGCACAGGAAGTGGCAATCAGCCCCAGCATTTT. Amino acids: CASTGSGNQPQHF.

This chain uses TRBV20-1 with TRBJ2-7; TRBD2 agrees at 12 bases. Per germline, CDR1 DFQATT and CDR2 SNEGSKA (reference sequence). The CDR3 consists of 15 residues. CDR3 DNA: TGCAGGGCCCTAGCGGGGGGGCCGACTTCGGACGAGCAGTACTTC. Translation gives CRALAGGPTSDEQYF.

As to this clonotype: At one end, the junction sequence differs from germline, possibly due to a read error. The chain is built from TRBV7-6 and TRBJ2-7; possibly TRBD1 or TRBD2 for D (5 bases each). Germline CDR1 and CDR2: SGHVS and FNYEAQ. The CDR3 is 17 residues long. CDR3 DNA: TGTGCCTGCAGTTCCTCTATGAGGGGCCACAGACCCTACGAGCAGTACTTC. This gives the protein CACSSSMRGHRPYEQYF. The full variable domain, rest sourced from reference TRBV7-6 and TRBJ2-7, is GAGVSQSPRYKVTKRGQDVALRCDPISGHVSLYWYRQALGQGPEFLTYFNYEAQQDKSGLPNDRFSAERPEGSISTLTIQRTEQRDSAMYRCACSSSMRGHRPYEQYFGPGTRLTVT.

The V call is TRBV12-3 or TRBV12-4, the J call TRBJ2-7; D tentatively fits TRBD1 or TRBD2 (5 bases each). With 7 bases removed from V and 1 base from J, the gap between germline ends came to 14 bases. The CDR3 is made up of 14 amino acids. The CDR3 DNA sequence: TGTGCCAGCACCACTGGGGGAGTATCCTACGAGCAGTACTTC. As protein: CASTTGGVSYEQYF.

The chain recombines TRBV20-1 with TRBJ1-1, with D hard to call. This CDR3 has 14 residues. Germline V lookup: CDR1 DFQATT, CDR2 SNEGSKA (reference sequence). With 3 bases removed from V and 4 bases from J, the gap between germline ends came to 15 bases. In nucleotides, the CDR3 is TGCAGTGCTAGGGACCCGGGGTGGCGCACTGAAGCTTTCTTT. It yields the protein CSARDPGWRTEAFF.

The chain carries TRBV6-6 and TRBJ2-5, with unresolved D. Germline V gene data show CDR1 as MNHNY and CDR2 as SVGAGI (reference sequence). CDR3 length: 14 amino acids. V lost 6 bases and J 0 bases, leaving 11 bases between the germline ends. CDR3: CASRVTEYQETQYF. CDR3 sequence (DNA): TGTGCCAGCAGAGTGACTGAGTACCAAGAGACCCAGTACTTC.